These T cell receptor beta chains were read from a single sample in a study of cytomegalovirus exposure and HLA in healthy donors. Libraries were prepared by immunoSEQ multiplex PCR; TCRdb keeps only in-frame clonotypes and omits some of them. The data hold 150,000 to 200,000 clones, with approximately 79% observed a single time. Sequenced material: PBMCs. The receptors here all came from a woman in her 30s in good health and CMV-seropositive. CDR3s leave out the opening cysteine and the closing phenylalanine or tryptophan.

>TRBV30
AWGPGIRAANVLT
>TRBV12-5
ASGLLQALSNQPQH
>TRBV9
ASSVTGGWETQY
>TRBV18
ASSLSGTVNTEAF
>TRBV7-8
ASSYQDSSEEKLF
>TRBV9
ASSVEENTIY
>TRBV7-9
ASSLHPGQIYYGYT
>TRBV5-1
ASIPGGGETQY
>TRBV5-1
ASSRQERDGYT
>TRBV21-1
ASSKVRGGRLDDEQF
>TRBV7-9
ASSPPVANNEQF
>TRBV5-1
ASSIRTEDSPLH
>TRBV2
ASRLGLAGAYQY
>TRBV15
ATTPLSRGSYNEQF
>TRBV4-3
ASSQEGTGQETQY
>TRBV11-2
ASSPLGDRTTYEQY
>TRBV6-5
ASSAGRVLNSPLH
>TRBV19
ASSNPQRGAKNIQY
>TRBV10-3
AISETRAASDYGYT
>TRBV27
ASSLEYGTGDTDTQY
>TRBV29-1
SVSDRAYYGYT
>TRBV27
ASSLGGRFGEAF
>TRBV19
ASSPTTGGYNQPQH
>TRBV4-1
ASSYSSTNEKLF
>TRBV2
ASSEPSRTGGNFDLATNEKLF
>TRBV29-1
SVRQETQY
>TRBV27
ASSLGVGFMAREGPGELF
>TRBV6-4
ASSEDSYNEQF
>TRBV7-9
ASSPGTRKGQY
>TRBV11-3
ASSARLVPHEQF
>TRBV28
ASSLTDYGYT
>TRBV7-8
ASSFRGTDTQY
>TRBV7-9
SSSPGTTGPKNIQY
>TRBV7-2
ASSFLGGGNGYT
>TRBV9
ASSVALDRENTEAF
>TRBV6-1
ASSRTGGFNQPQH
>TRBV10-3
AISGSSVRTTGGTVTEKLF
>TRBV10-3
AISEQGDTEAF
>TRBV5-4
ASSPDRVNEKLF
>TRBV7-2
ASSFQGAGGNTIY
>TRBV5-1
ASSASVPAYEQY
>TRBV25-1
ASSVRTEAF
>TRBV7-9
ASSRTGGEDGYT
>TRBV27
ASSPSGGVYEQY
>TRBV19
ASSIQDRAGTEAF